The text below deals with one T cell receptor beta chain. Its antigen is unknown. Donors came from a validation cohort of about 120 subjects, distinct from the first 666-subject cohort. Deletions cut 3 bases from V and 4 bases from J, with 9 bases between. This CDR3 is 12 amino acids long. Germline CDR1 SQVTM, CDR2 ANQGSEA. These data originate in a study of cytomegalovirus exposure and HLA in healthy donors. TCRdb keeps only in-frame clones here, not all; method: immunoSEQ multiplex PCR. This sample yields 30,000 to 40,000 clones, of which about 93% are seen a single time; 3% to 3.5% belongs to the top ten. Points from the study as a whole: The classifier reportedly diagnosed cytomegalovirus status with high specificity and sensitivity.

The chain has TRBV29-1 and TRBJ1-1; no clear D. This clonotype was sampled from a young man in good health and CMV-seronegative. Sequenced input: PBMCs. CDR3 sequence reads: CSVEEVSTEAFF. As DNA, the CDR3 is TGCAGCGTTGAGGAGGTAAGCACTGAAGCTTTCTTT.